This record looks at one TCR beta chain sequence and its context. Its antigen is currently not known. The sample holds no much larger clone one base away, and base qualities are not on file. Libraries were built with the immunoSEQ multiplex PCR assay. For the multiplex PCR, a mixture combining 60 forward primers for TCR Vbeta segments and 13 reverse primers for TCR Jbeta segments was used. The CDR3 region of rearranged TCR beta genes was amplified from genomic DNA with a multiplex PCR assay. Amplified TCR beta libraries were sequenced as 87-base-pair reads on the Illumina HiSeq System. Per the original workflow: A later analysis tallied around 87 million unique TCR beta chains across the 666 repertoires, and about 10 million of those chains were shared by two or more donors. A nearest-neighbor algorithm error-corrected the raw reads and collapsed the reads into unique sequences, merging closely related sequences to remove PCR and sequencing errors. To assign V, D and J gene segments, CDR3 sequences were aligned to IMGT reference sequences. For a sequence to be retained, a match of at least six nucleotides to both a V gene segment and a J gene segment was required. A rearrangement counted as productive if the CDR3 had no stop codons and remained in frame with V and J, and every other rearrangement counted as non-productive. Following IMGT convention, CDR3 was defined as the stretch from the second conserved V-encoded cysteine to the conserved J-encoded phenylalanine. In an earlier analysis of some 550 of the donors, sequences lacking an unambiguous match to a single V gene segment were excluded. In an earlier analysis of a few hundred of the donors, a V segment was called functional when productive rearrangements were above 56.7%, and segregating when the standard deviation between donors exceeded 5%. To diagnose cytomegalovirus status from the catalog of TCR beta chain sequences, a statistical classification framework was built. A later analysis assigned V and J genes by comparing TCR nucleotide sequences with IMGT/GENE-DB human TR gene sequences. A later analysis assigned CDR3 sequences and most-parsimonious VDJ recombination scenarios with the TCRdist pipeline. A later analysis defined each TCR beta chain by its CDR3 amino acid sequence plus V-gene family, and excluded reads lacking a unique V-gene family. A later analysis removed 592 highly shared, low-generation-probability nucleotide sequences to deal with suspected cross-contamination and a sequencing artifact. A later analysis calculated a clonal expansion index for each public chain from normalized within-repertoire ranks of inferred template counts. In a later analysis, generation probabilities were computed using a VDJ recombination model fitted to out-of-frame rearrangements, and the results were checked against IGoR. In a later analysis, TCR-TCR, TCR-HLA and TCR-CMV co-occurrence was scored with hypergeometric tests, and a repertoire-size bias correction was applied to TCR pairs. False discovery rates were estimated in a later analysis by permuting HLA or CMV assignments 20 times. A later analysis grouped co-occurring TCRs with DBSCAN, adding TCRdist sequence similarity when clustering within HLA-allele-positive subsets. Repertoires with fewer than 30,000 or more than 120,000 public chains, plus five repertoires with anomalous nucleotide sharing, were excluded from co-occurrence clustering. The immuneACCESS repertoire file appears here via TCRdb, limited to in-frame rearrangements. These files lack a portion of the clones; in checked studies, under half of the deficit traces to unresolved V genes, and the cause of the others is not known. The V and J calls and clone size were taken over from that table, and D and trimming were inferred from the DNA. Across this sample there are 150,000 to 200,000 clones, with around three quarters seen only once. The top ten clones comprise 2% to 2.5% of the sample.

This specimen belongs to a study of cytomegalovirus exposure and HLA in healthy donors (dated by TCRdb to the late 2010s). Regarding the research as a whole: According to an earlier analysis of a few hundred of the donors, about 190 million T cells yielded roughly 100 million unique TCR beta sequences and more than 250 Gb of sequence data. Roughly 300 gigabases of sequencing data and approximately 80 million unique TCR sequences were included in an early release covering over 600 HLA-typed donors. Of the roughly 390 genotyped donors, approximately 82% fell in the genetic ancestry cluster associated with self-reported Caucasian donors. The study was designed to test whether signatures of past pathogen exposure could be identified by cataloging public T cell receptors. Using immunosequencing, the study profiled T cell repertoires from 500 to 800 subjects and related those repertoires to cytomegalovirus serostatus. A separate validation cohort of approximately 120 different subjects was used in addition to the roughly 620-subject first cohort. High-throughput TCR immunosequencing, statistical association of individual TCRs with disease status, and machine learning were combined to predict cytomegalovirus infection status. A later analysis re-analyzed previously published TCR beta repertoires from approximately 670 donors and added high-resolution HLA genotyping to study TCR occurrence patterns. Rather than drawing on any new phenotypic data, the later analysis identified candidate immune exposures from TCR beta sequences and the way those sequences occurred across donors. An earlier analysis of fewer than 700 of the donors applied high-throughput TCR beta sequencing to assess whether each TCR beta V gene segment acted as functional or pseudogenic. Donor age, sex, ethnicity and CMV serostatus were compiled alongside the repertoire data. In a later genetic analysis, genome-wide SNP genotypes for about three fifths of the roughly 670 donors were used, and that subset was treated as a discovery cohort. Every repertoire in the discovery cohort had been generated on one and the same sequencing platform. HLA typing included class I and class II loci at four-digit resolution. Typing coverage varied by locus: roughly 629-640 donors for A, B, C, DRB1 and DQB1; more than 500 for DQA1; over 600 for DPA1; approximately 450 for DPB1. Roughly five DR-DQ haplotypes were treated as single units for association and clustering because of strong linkage in the cohort. Across some 400 genotyped donors of the cohort, an average of roughly 250,000 unique TCR beta nucleotide sequences per donor were sequenced, and 15% to 20% of those sequences were non-productive.

The investigation overall reported the following: Linkage disequilibrium might explain the correlated functional status among segregating V segments, but an unknown experimental factor could not be ruled out. According to a later analysis, TCR association rates differed among HLA loci, with DRB1 alleles showing the most associated TCRs and HLA-C alleles showing the fewest. About 17 rarely observed V segments, including chromosome 9 orphons, were excluded from the earlier analysis of some 590 of the donors because counts were too low. The authors suggested that the approach could potentially be extended to other disease states and immunological phenotypes. A further reported finding was that TCR beta sequences accurately predicted the HLA-A and HLA-B alleles for most subjects in the first cohort. HLA typing was unavailable for some donors at each locus, so association tests used only the typed subset. In a later genetic analysis, a missense DCLRE1C variant was associated with V-gene and J-gene trimming of TCR beta chains, and the association was replicated in an independent cohort. A group of highly shared sequence variants was considered likely to be a technical artifact of the sequencing pipeline. In vitro tests confirmed that three of the cytomegalovirus-associated TCR beta chains recognize cytomegalovirus antigens. In a later analysis, most CMV-associated TCR beta chains were found to appear HLA-restricted, with HLA associations seemingly driven largely by CMV exposure. Immune exposure information for the cohort was limited to CMV serostatus. At a false discovery rate of 0.05, a later analysis linked 16,951 TCR beta sequences to specific HLA alleles. Sequencing depth was assumed to be roughly uniform across donors in the presence/absence analyses, though that assumption may not hold. Assigning TCR associations to individual alleles was difficult when HLA alleles, especially DR and DQ, strongly co-occurred. Across donors, most TCR sequences were observed very rarely, whereas some public TCRs were present in many individuals. In a later analysis, HLA-associated TCR beta chains were found to be more clonally expanded and to have lower generation probabilities than equally common non-associated chains. In both the original and validation cohorts, the classifier was reported to diagnose cytomegalovirus status with high specificity and sensitivity. This cohort had only TCR beta chains sequenced, and the lack of alpha or paired-chain data limited which features could be detected. According to a later analysis, parvovirus B19, influenza, CMV and Epstein-Barr virus appeared linked to several top co-occurrence clusters. A total of 150 to 200 TCR beta chains were listed by the study as associated with cytomegalovirus. In an earlier analysis of approximately 590 of the donors, most TCR beta V segments appeared in productive rearrangements about 90% or about 30% of the time, broadly matching IMGT annotations. In a later genetic analysis, fewer N-insertions in productive TCRs were reported among donors in an Asian-associated ancestry cluster than the approximately 710-donor mean.

The cohort comprised 550 to 700 healthy bone marrow donors. At the time of sampling, all cohort members were nominally healthy, though unrecorded immune exposures were likely present. The donor was CMV seronegative and was included in the group of a few hundred seronegative cohort members. Every donor gave a peripheral blood sample, and the peripheral blood mononuclear cells from that sample were used for TCR beta sequencing. Genomic DNA extraction from the blood cell samples was performed with the Qiagen DNeasy Blood Extraction Kit. Material: PBMCs. The source is a woman aged 45 to 65 in good health and CMV-seronegative.

The DNA is as follows: TGTGCCAGCAGTTTGAACAGCCTACTGGGTACGCAGTATTTT. It encodes CASSLNSLLGTQYF. The receptor chain draws on TRBV28 and TRBJ2-3, with the D gene not confidently named. CDR1 is given as MDHEN and CDR2 as SYDVKM, both from the germline V gene. V is reduced by 3 bases and J by 8 bases, leaving a spacing of 15 bases between them. The CDR3, from cysteine to phenylalanine, totals 14 residues. Only the CDR3 portion is preserved as DNA: 42 bases, with reading frame beginning at the first base.